This T cell receptor (beta chain) stems from a study of T cell responses to AZD1222 COVID-19 vaccine. Clones were read by immunoSEQ multiplex PCR, and TCRdb kept only the in-frame ones, dropping some. This table holds about 97,000 clones, 84% found once. This clone was counted once. V gave up 5 bases and J gave up 7 bases, with 14 bases separating them. The CDR3 is 13 residues long. J is TRBJ1-1 and V is TRBV12-3 or TRBV12-4; possible D gene TRBD1, 6 bases. The receptor comes from an adult in good health. The specimen comprised peripheral blood, sampled on day 0 of AZD1222 vaccination. For the CDR3, the DNA is TGTGCCAGCAGTCGAACACAGGGCTATGAAGCTTTCTTT. It is translated as CASSRTQGYEAFF.